The rows below give T cell receptor beta chains drawn from one sample of a study of T-cell memory formation after mild COVID-19. Each CDR3 protein gets one entry after TCRdb re-called the 5' RACE reads with MiXCR. This sample carries some 350,000 distinct CDR3 sequences, more than 15% of them seen once, and the ten largest clones take approximately 20%. Sample: PBMCs or a T cell subset sorted from them (not recorded which). These receptors were collected from a man between 18 and 35 years old who had mild COVID-19 (a few samples of this study predate the infection). Cell type and time point are not known. Both conserved end residues are trimmed from each CDR3. Size is omitted from some rows. Given values are once, few, many or a class for expanded clones.

v_call	j_call	clone_size	cdr3_aa
TRBV9	TRBJ2-5	few	ASWRRGGKETQY
TRBV20-1	TRBJ1-2	few	SARGETGSNWGYT
TRBV12-3/TRBV12-4	TRBJ2-3	few	ASSPQGKGTDTQY
TRBV10-3	TRBJ2-3	few	AISESSTSGGAVADTQY
TRBV4-3	TRBJ1-6	once	ASSQTQGLSYAPLH
TRBV6-5	TRBJ2-1	few	ASSSLAGTSSYNEQF
TRBV20-1	TRBJ2-1	.	SALRWGSNNEQF
TRBV29-1	TRBJ2-5	.	SVGYGSETKY
TRBV20-1	TRBJ2-2	few	SASPDRRNTGELF
TRBV18	TRBJ1-5	.	ASSPGGQEYQPQH
TRBV7-2	TRBJ1-6	.	ASGTGGIIPLH
TRBV28	TRBJ2-2	.	ASSSLFRRELF
TRBV3-1	TRBJ2-7	few	ASSQGTYEQY
TRBV5-1	TRBJ1-2	few	ASSTGQTGNGYT